The entry that follows covers one T cell receptor beta chain sequence. This sample was included in a study of T cells after somatic rescue of genetic block. Libraries were prepared by immunoSEQ multiplex PCR; TCRdb keeps only in-frame clonotypes and omits some of them. The sample holds fewer than 150,000 clones; approximately 90% are singletons and the top ten take roughly 1.4%. The CDR3 covers 17 residues. Trimming at V came to 2 bases and at J to 1 base, leaving 10 bases not matched to a gene. Germline CDR1 reads GTSNPN; CDR2 reads SVGIG (reference sequence). The chain links TRBV30 to TRBJ1-3; 8 bases are shared with TRBD1. This receptor was obtained from a woman aged 18-30 years. The material sequenced was peripheral blood mononuclear cells (PBMCs). CDR3 DNA: TGTGCCTGGAGTCAGGGGGCCGTGCCGTCATCTGGAAACACCATATATTTT. It yields the protein CAWSQGAVPSSGNTIYF.